This section outlines one T cell receptor (beta chain) sequence together with its context. Its antigen is unknown. Per-base quality was not reported, and no clone a single base away is much larger than it. Patients with a history of autoimmune disease or receiving systemic immunosuppression were excluded from the trial. Peripheral blood for TCR sequencing was drawn from every dose cohort at baseline, at cycle 4 day 1 and at cycle 7 day 1. The samples were drawn from a first-in-human, open-label, multicenter phase I dose-escalation trial of ivuxolimab. The trial enrolled adults with locally advanced or metastatic head and neck squamous cell, hepatocellular, melanoma or renal cell carcinoma. Before TCR sequencing, CD4+ T cells and CD8+ T cells were sorted from peripheral blood as separate populations. For sequencing of the TCRbeta CDR3 region, genomic DNA was extracted from the sorted cells. TCRbeta CDR3 regions were sequenced using the immunoSEQ Assay. The immuneACCESS repertoire file appears here via TCRdb, limited to in-frame rearrangements. These files lack a portion of the clones; in checked studies, under half of the deficit traces to unresolved V genes, and the cause of the others is not known. The sample includes under 100,000 clones, with 90% observed a single time. The ten largest clonotypes hold roughly 0.16% of the sample.

The data belong to a study of OX40 agonist ivuxolimab in advanced cancers. Background for the entire study: The costimulatory receptor OX40 (CD134) was targeted by ivuxolimab, a fully human IgG2 agonistic monoclonal antibody. The purpose of peripheral TCRbeta sequencing was to test whether ivuxolimab changed TCR sequence diversity and led to clonal T-cell expansion. Partial responses were achieved by three dose-escalation patients, of whom one had hepatocellular carcinoma and two had cutaneous melanoma. A male proportion of 75% to 85% and a mean age of approximately 60 years, ranging from 23 to 79, were recorded for the dose-escalation cohort. Of the roughly 52 dose-escalation patients, hepatocellular carcinoma was present in about 20, melanoma in around 15, renal cell carcinoma in 9 and head and neck cancer in 9. The monotherapy dose-escalation portion (N ≈ 50 patients) of the phase I ivuxolimab trial is reported in the paper. Patients were allowed to have had prior anti-PD-1, anti-PD-L1 or anti-CTLA-4 therapy, and around two fifths of the dose-escalation patients had been treated with checkpoint inhibitors. Intravenous ivuxolimab was administered to patients every 2 weeks at six dose levels: 0.01, 0.1, 0.3, 1.5, 3 and 10 mg/kg.

General study outcomes and caveats: On average, CD8+ T cells showed more expanded clones than CD4+ T cells after ivuxolimab. At doses from 0.1 to 3.0 mg/kg, clonal expansion was seen in both CD4+ and CD8+ blood T cells between baseline and week 6. In partial responders in the 0.1-3.0 mg/kg groups, normalized peripheral clonal expansion was found to be among the lowest, especially among CD8+ T cells. Low levels of normalized T-cell clonal expansion were also shown by some nonresponding patients. The antigen specificity of the peripheral T cells that underwent clonal expansion was not determined.

For this chain, trimming is 0 bases at the V end and 0 bases at the J end, and the number of junction bases without a gene match is 2. The germline V gene gives CDR1 as MNHNS and CDR2 as SASEGT. There are 15 amino acids in the CDR3, from cysteine to phenylalanine inclusive. Of all the DNA, just the CDR3 is kept, 45 bases in frame from base 1. This receptor chain uses TRBV6-1 and TRBJ2-7, and TRBD1 aligns with 7 junction nucleotides. The input for sequencing was CD4+ or CD8+ T cells sorted from blood, taken in a trial of the OX40 agonist ivuxolimab. The TCR was taken from an adult with an advanced solid tumor such as melanoma, head and neck, liver or kidney cancer. Here is the DNA: TGTGCCAGCAGTGAAGCGGGGGACAGCTCCTACGAGCAGTACTTC. It translates to CASSEAGDSSYEQYF.